This T cell receptor beta chain was identified during a study of T cells after yellow fever vaccination. TCRdb used MiXCR to reprocess the 5' RACE reads, holding one entry per CDR3 protein. The sample yields 80,000 to 100,000 distinct CDR3 sequences, roughly 6% seen once. Overall study findings and caveats: It was the secondary response that reached its peak faster, day 5 versus 15, but it was weaker. Among primary-vaccination clones, most reappeared after the booster, at almost 98% for CD4 and around 90% for CD8.

The CDR3 covers 16 residues. Germline CDR1 and CDR2: MGHRA and YSYEKL. V was cut by 3 bases and J by 3 bases, with 14 bases left in between. Of note for this clonotype: Its antigen is not known.

This chain uses TRBV4-1 with TRBJ2-2; D may be TRBD1 or TRBD2 (5 bases each). The sequences come from CD8+ T cells sorted from PBMCs, collected 10 days after the yellow fever booster vaccination. The receptor comes from a young man who received the YFV17D yellow fever vaccine. CDR3 amino acids: CASSQYRDGHTGELFF. CDR3 in DNA: TGCGCCAGCAGCCAGTACCGGGACGGGCACACCGGGGAGCTGTTTTTT.